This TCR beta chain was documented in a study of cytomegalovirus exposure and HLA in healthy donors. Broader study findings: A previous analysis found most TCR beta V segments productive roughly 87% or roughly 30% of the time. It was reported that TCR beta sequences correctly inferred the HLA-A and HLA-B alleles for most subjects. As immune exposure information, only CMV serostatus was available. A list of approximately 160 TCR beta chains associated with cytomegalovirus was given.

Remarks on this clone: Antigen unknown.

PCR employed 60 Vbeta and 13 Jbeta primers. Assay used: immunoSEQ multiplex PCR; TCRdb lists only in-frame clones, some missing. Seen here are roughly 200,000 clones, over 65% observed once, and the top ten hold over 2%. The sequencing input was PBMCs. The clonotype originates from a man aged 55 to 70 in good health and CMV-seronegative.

The CDR3 is CASSGDRAYEQYF. The DNA for the CDR3 is TGTGCCAGCTCCGGGGACAGAGCCTACGAGCAGTACTTC. V gene TRBV18 combines with J gene TRBJ2-7; 7 positions agree with TRBD1. Germline values: CDR1 KGHSH, CDR2 LQKENI. The trim removed 6 bases at V and 2 bases at J, leaving 4 bases unmatched. The CDR3 is 13 amino acids.